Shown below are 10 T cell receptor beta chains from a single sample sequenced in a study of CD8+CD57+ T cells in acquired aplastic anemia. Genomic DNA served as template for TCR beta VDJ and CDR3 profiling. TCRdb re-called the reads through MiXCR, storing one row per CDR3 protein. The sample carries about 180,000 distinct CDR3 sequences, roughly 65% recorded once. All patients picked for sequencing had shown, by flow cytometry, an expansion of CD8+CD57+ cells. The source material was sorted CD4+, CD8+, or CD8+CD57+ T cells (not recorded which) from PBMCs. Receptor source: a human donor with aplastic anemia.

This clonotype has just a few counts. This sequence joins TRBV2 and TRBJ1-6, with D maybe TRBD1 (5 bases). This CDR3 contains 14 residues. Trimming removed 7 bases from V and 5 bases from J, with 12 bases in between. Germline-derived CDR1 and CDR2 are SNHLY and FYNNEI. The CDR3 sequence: CASTRQGDNSPLHF. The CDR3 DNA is TGTGCCAGCACTAGGCAGGGTGATAATTCACCCCTCCACTTT.

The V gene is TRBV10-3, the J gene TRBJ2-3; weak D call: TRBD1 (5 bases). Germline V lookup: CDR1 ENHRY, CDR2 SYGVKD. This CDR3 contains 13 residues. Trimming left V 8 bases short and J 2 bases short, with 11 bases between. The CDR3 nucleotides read TGTGCCATCCAGGGTGGATCCACAGATACGCAGTATTTT. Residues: CAIQGGSTDTQYF.

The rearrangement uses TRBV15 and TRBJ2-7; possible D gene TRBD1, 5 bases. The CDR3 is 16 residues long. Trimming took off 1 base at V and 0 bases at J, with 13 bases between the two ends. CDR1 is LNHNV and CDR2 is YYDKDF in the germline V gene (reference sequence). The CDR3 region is CATSRGLGVTSYEQYF. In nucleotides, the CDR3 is TGTGCCACCAGCAGAGGATTAGGGGTGACCTCCTACGAGCAGTACTTC. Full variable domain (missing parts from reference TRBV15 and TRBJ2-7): DAMVIQNPRYQVTQFGKPVTLSCSQTLNHNVMYWYQQKSSQAPKLLFHYYDKDFNNEADTPDNFQSRRPNTSFCFLDIRSPGLGDTAMYLCATSRGLGVTSYEQYFGPGTRLTVT.

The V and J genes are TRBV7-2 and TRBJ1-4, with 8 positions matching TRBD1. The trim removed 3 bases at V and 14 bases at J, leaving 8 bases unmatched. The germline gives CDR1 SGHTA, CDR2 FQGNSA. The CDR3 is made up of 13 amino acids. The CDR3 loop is CASSFGTGEGLFF. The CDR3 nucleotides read TGTGCCAGCAGCTTTGGGACAGGAGAAGGGCTGTTTTTT.

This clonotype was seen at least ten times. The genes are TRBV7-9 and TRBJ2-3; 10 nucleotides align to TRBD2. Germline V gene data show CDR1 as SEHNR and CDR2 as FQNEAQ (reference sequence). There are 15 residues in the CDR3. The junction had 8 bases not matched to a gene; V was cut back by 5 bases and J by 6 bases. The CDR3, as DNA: TGTGCCAGCAGCCCAGCGGGGGGGCCGGTTGATACGCAGTATTTT. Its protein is CASSPAGGPVDTQYF.

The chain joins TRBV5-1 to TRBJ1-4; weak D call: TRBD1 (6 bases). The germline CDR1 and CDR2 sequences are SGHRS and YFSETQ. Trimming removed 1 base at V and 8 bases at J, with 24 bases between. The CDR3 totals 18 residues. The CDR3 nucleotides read TGCGCCAGCAGCTTGTCCTCGACTAACGGGGGCGAGGGAGAAAAACTGTTTTTT. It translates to CASSLSSTNGGEGEKLFF.

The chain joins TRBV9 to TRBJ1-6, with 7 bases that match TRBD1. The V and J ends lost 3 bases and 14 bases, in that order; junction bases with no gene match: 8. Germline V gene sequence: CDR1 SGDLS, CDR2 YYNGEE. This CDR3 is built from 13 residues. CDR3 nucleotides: TGTGCCAGCAGCGCAAACCAGGGGGGAACCCTCCACTTT. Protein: CASSANQGGTLHF.

The CDR3 loop is CASSFGDTGELFF. The CDR3, as DNA: TGTGCCAGCAGCTTTGGGGACACCGGGGAGCTGTTTTTT. The rearrangement joins TRBV7-2 to TRBJ2-2; D remains ambiguous. V lost 3 bases, J lost 3 bases, and 5 bases lay in between. The germline CDR1 and CDR2 sequences are SGHTA and FQGNSA. The CDR3 has 13 residues.

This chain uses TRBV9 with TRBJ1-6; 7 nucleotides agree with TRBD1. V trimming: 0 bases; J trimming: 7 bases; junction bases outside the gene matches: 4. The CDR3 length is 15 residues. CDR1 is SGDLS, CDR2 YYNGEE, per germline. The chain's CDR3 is CASSVEGQPNSPLHF. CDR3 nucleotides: TGTGCCAGCAGCGTAGAGGGACAGCCGAATTCACCCCTCCACTTT.

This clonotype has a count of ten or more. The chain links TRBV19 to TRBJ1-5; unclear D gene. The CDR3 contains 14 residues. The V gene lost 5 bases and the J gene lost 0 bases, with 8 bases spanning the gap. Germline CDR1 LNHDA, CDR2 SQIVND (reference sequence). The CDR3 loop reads CASSPTDSNQPQHF. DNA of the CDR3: TGTGCCAGTAGTCCGACGGATAGCAATCAGCCCCAGCATTTT.